These 8 T cell receptor beta chains came from one sample sequenced in a study of shared clonotypes between healthy human individuals. Repertoires were generated with immunoSEQ multiplex PCR, while TCRdb's copy carries only in-frame clones and drops some. The table lists 850,000 to 1,200,000 clones, about 77% of them singletons. Sequenced: memory CD4+ T cells sorted from blood. Subset here: CD45RA-negative fraction. All receptors come from a man aged 18 to 30 in good health.

V usage is TRBV5-5 and J usage is TRBJ1-4; D may be TRBD1 (6 bases). Trimming stripped 3 bases from V and 5 bases from J, with 14 bases between. CDR1 is SGHKS, CDR2 YYEKEE, per germline (reference sequence). The CDR3 sequence is 15 residues long. The CDR3 sequence: CASSSNDRLNEKLFF. The CDR3 DNA is TGTGCCAGCAGCTCCAACGACAGGCTAAATGAAAAACTGTTTTTT.

The CDR3 loop is CASSLGTGDYGYTF. The CDR3 DNA sequence: TGCGCCAGCAGCTTGGGGACAGGGGACTATGGCTACACCTTC. The chain recombines TRBV5-1 with TRBJ1-2; 9 positions agree with TRBD1. The V gene end was trimmed by 0 bases and the J gene end by 3 bases; junction bases not matched to a gene: 0. The CDR3 is made up of 14 amino acids. The V gene's germline CDR1 is SGHRS and CDR2 YFSETQ.

The genes are TRBV29-1 and TRBJ2-7; 7 nucleotides align to TRBD1. Germline values: CDR1 SQVTM, CDR2 ANQGSEA. V lost 2 bases, J lost 4 bases, and 8 bases stayed unmatched. The CDR3 totals 14 residues. The CDR3 region has the DNA TGCAGCGTTGAAATGTTTAGGGGGCTGTACGAGCAGTACTTC. This codes for CSVEMFRGLYEQYF.

The chain is built from TRBV28 and TRBJ1-3; D remains unclear. Trimming shortened V by 1 base and J by 0 bases, and 7 bases separated the two germline ends. Germline loops: CDR1 MDHEN, CDR2 SYDVKM. The CDR3 extends over 15 amino acids. This CDR3 is CASSLSRFSGNTIYF. In nucleotides, the CDR3 is TGTGCCAGCAGTTTATCACGTTTCTCTGGAAACACCATATATTTT. Supplemented by reference TRBV28 and TRBJ1-3, the full variable domain reads DVKVTQSSRYLVKRTGEKVFLECVQDMDHENMFWYRQDPGLGLRLIYFSYDVKMKEKGDIPEGYSVSREKKERFSLILESASTNQTSMYLCASSLSRFSGNTIYFGEGSWLTVV.

The rearrangement links TRBV7-8 to TRBJ2-5; D is unclear. V was shortened by 6 bases and J by 2 bases, with 13 bases between the two germline ends. This CDR3 spans 14 amino acids. CDR1 and CDR2 from the germline V gene are SGHVS and FQNEAQ. The CDR3: CASRSSRLQETQYF. The CDR3 region has the DNA TGTGCCAGCAGGTCGTCAAGACTGCAAGAGACCCAGTACTTC.

The chain uses TRBV5-1 and TRBJ2-7, with TRBD1 matching over 8 bases. The V segment lost 4 bases and the J segment 6 bases; nucleotides outside the gene matches: 9. This CDR3 has 14 residues. The germline gives CDR1 SGHRS, CDR2 YFSETQ. The CDR3 spells CASSRGQDASEQYF. For the CDR3, the DNA is TGCGCCAGCAGCAGGGGACAGGACGCCTCCGAGCAGTACTTC.

This clone came up a few times. The chain recombines TRBV30 with TRBJ1-1; D not resolved. Germline V gene sequence: CDR1 GTSNPN, CDR2 SVGIG (reference sequence). CDR3 length equals 15 residues. Trimming shortened V by 1 base and J by 4 bases, and 16 bases separated the two germline ends. CDR3: CAWSAAPAFGTEAFF. The CDR3 DNA reads TGTGCCTGGAGTGCGGCGCCTGCTTTTGGCACTGAAGCTTTCTTT.

This clone was recorded only once. Within the sample, other DNA sequences also encode this same CDR3. The V gene is TRBV7-2, the J gene TRBJ2-2, with 15 nucleotides matching TRBD2. Losses at the gene ends were 5 bases for V and 7 bases for J; bases not matched to a gene: 5. The CDR3 totals 16 residues. In germline, CDR1 is SGHTA, CDR2 FQGNSA. This CDR3 is CASSPGLAGGLGELFF. CDR3 sequence (DNA): TGTGCCAGCAGCCCTGGACTAGCGGGAGGGCTCGGGGAGCTGTTTTTT.